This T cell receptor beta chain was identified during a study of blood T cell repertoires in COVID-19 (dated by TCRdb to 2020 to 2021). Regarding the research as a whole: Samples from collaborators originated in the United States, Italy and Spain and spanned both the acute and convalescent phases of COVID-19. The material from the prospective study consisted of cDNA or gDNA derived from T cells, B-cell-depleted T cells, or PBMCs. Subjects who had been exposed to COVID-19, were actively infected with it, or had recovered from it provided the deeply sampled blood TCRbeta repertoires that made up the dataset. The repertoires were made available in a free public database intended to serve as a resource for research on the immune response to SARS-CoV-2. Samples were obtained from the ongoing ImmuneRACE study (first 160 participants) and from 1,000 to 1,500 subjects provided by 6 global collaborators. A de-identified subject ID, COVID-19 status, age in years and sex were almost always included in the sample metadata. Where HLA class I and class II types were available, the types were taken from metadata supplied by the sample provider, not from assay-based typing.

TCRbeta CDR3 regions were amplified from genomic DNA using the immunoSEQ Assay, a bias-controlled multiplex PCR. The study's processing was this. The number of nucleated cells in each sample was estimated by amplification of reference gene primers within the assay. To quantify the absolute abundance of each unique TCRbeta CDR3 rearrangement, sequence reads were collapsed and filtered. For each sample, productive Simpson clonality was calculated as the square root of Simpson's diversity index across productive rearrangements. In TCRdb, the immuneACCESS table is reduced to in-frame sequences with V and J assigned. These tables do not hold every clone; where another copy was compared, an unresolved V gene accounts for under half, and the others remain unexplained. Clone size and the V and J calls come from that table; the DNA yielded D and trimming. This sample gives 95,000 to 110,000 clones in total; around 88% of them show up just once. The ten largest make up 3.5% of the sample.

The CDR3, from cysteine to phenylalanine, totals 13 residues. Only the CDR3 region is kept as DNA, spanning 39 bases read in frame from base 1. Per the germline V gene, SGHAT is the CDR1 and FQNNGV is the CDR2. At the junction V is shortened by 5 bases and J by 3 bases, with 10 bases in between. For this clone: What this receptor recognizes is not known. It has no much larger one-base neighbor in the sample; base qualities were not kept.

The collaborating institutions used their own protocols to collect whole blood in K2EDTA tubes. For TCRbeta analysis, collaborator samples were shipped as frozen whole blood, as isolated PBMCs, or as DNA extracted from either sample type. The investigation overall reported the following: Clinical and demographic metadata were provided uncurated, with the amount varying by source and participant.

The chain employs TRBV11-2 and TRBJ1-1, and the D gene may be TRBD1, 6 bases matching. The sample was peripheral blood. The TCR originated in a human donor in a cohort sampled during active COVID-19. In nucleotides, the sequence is TGTGCCAGCAGCCCCGGACAGTACACTGAAGCTTTCTTT. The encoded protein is CASSPGQYTEAFF.